Listed below are T cell receptor beta chains from one sample, sequenced in a study of blood T cell repertoires in COVID-19. Method: immunoSEQ multiplex PCR; TCRdb's copy keeps in-frame clones and lacks some. The sample consists of some 240,000 clones, 75% to 90% of them appearing once. The sample taken for sequencing was PBMCs or T cells enriched from blood (not recorded which). The receptors here all came from a middle-aged woman with acute COVID-19. Both conserved end residues are part of each CDR3. The D gene is left open where the match is weak. Clone size is stated in some rows and not others, as once, few, many or a class when expanded.

v_gene: TRBV4-1
abundance: -
j_gene: TRBJ2-1
d_gene: TRBD2
CDR3nt: TGCGCCAGCAGCCAAGGGTCTAGCGGGGTCTACAATGAGCAGTTCTTC
CDR3aa: CASSQGSSGVYNEQFF

v_gene: TRBV27
abundance: -
j_gene: TRBJ1-4
d_gene: -
CDR3nt: TGTGCCAGCACCCCTTACGCGGCGGCTAATGAAAAACTGTTTTTT
CDR3aa: CASTPYAAANEKLFF

v_gene: TRBV5-4
abundance: -
j_gene: TRBJ2-3
d_gene: TRBD1
CDR3nt: TGTGCCAGCAGCGAAATCGGACAGGGCTACACAGATACGCAGTATTTT
CDR3aa: CASSEIGQGYTDTQYF

v_gene: TRBV19
abundance: -
j_gene: TRBJ2-3
d_gene: -
CDR3nt: TGTGCCAGTAGTATGAGGGTCACGGATACGCAGTATTTT
CDR3aa: CASSMRVTDTQYF

v_gene: TRBV4-2
abundance: few
j_gene: TRBJ2-5
d_gene: -
CDR3nt: TGTGCCAGCAGCCAAGAAATAGGTGGGCGAGAAGAGACCCAGTACTTC
CDR3aa: CASSQEIGGREETQYF

v_gene: TRBV6-5
abundance: -
j_gene: TRBJ2-7
d_gene: -
CDR3nt: TGTGCCAGCAGTTACTCGGGGGGAGGGGGTTCCGGAGAGCAGTACTTC
CDR3aa: CASSYSGGGGSGEQYF

v_gene: TRBV7-8
abundance: -
j_gene: TRBJ2-1
d_gene: -
CDR3nt: TGTGCCAGCAGCTCGACGTCGACTAGTCGGGGATACAATGAGCAGTTCTTC
CDR3aa: CASSSTSTSRGYNEQFF

v_gene: TRBV6-5
abundance: -
j_gene: TRBJ1-1
d_gene: -
CDR3nt: TGTGCCAGCAGTTCCCTAAGGGGTTTGAGTGAAGCTTTCTTT
CDR3aa: CASSSLRGLSEAFF

v_gene: TRBV21-1
abundance: -
j_gene: TRBJ2-1
d_gene: -
CDR3nt: TGTGCCAGCAGCAAACGATGTGGACAGGGGGATGAGCAGTTCTTC
CDR3aa: CASSKRCGQGDEQFF

v_gene: TRBV30
abundance: -
j_gene: TRBJ2-1
d_gene: -
CDR3nt: TGTGCCTGGGATGGGATGGGAGGCTATGAGCAGTTCTTC
CDR3aa: CAWDGMGGYEQFF

v_gene: TRBV9
abundance: -
j_gene: TRBJ2-2
d_gene: TRBD1
CDR3nt: TGTGCCAGCAGTAGACAGGGAAACACCGGGGAGCTGTTTTTT
CDR3aa: CASSRQGNTGELFF

v_gene: TRBV21-1
abundance: -
j_gene: TRBJ2-1
d_gene: -
CDR3nt: TGTGCCAGCACCACACGAGAAAGGGGACACTACAATGAGCAGTTCTTC
CDR3aa: CASTTRERGHYNEQFF

v_gene: TRBV19
abundance: -
j_gene: TRBJ2-3
d_gene: TRBD2
CDR3nt: TGTGCCAGTAATTCTGAGGCGGGAGGGAACACAGATACGCAGTATTTT
CDR3aa: CASNSEAGGNTDTQYF

v_gene: TRBV5-5
abundance: -
j_gene: TRBJ2-1
d_gene: TRBD1
CDR3nt: TGTGCCAGCAGCTTGTGGGACAGGGCCAATGAGCAGTTCTTC
CDR3aa: CASSLWDRANEQFF

v_gene: TRBV5-4
abundance: -
j_gene: TRBJ2-1
d_gene: TRBD2
CDR3nt: TGTGCCAGCAGTCCCCGGCCCCTAGCGGGAGAATACAATGAGCAGTTCTTC
CDR3aa: CASSPRPLAGEYNEQFF

v_gene: TRBV5-1
abundance: -
j_gene: TRBJ1-1
d_gene: TRBD1
CDR3nt: TGCGCCAGCGGGCGAGGACAGGGGGCTTTGAACACTGAAGCTTTCTTT
CDR3aa: CASGRGQGALNTEAFF

v_gene: TRBV4-1
abundance: few
j_gene: TRBJ2-3
d_gene: -
CDR3nt: TGCGCCAGCAGCCAAGACTGGGGGCAAGCAGCTGATACGCAGTATTTT
CDR3aa: CASSQDWGQAADTQYF